Below are 18 T cell receptor beta chains sequenced from a single sample in a study of T cell responses to AZD1222 COVID-19 vaccine. Data came from immunoSEQ multiplex PCR; TCRdb stores just in-frame clones and leaves some out. The sample comprises 250,000 to 300,000 clones, around 92% of which are singletons, and 0.55% rests with the top ten. Sequenced material: peripheral blood, taken 28 days after the second AZD1222 dose. These TCRs come from an adult who received the AZD1222 COVID-19 vaccine.

In nucleotides, the CDR3 is TGTGCCAGCAGCTACCGAAGGGGCGAAGCTTTCTTT. Translation: CASSYRRGEAFF. V and J are TRBV11-2 and TRBJ1-1; perhaps TRBD1 as D (5 bases). The CDR3 sequence is 12 residues long. Germline V gene lookup returns CDR1 SGHAT and CDR2 FQNNGV. The V end was cut by 4 bases, the J end by 8 bases, with 11 bases between.

The CDR3 protein is CASSGKENTGELFF. The CDR3 DNA reads TGTGCCAGCAGCGGGAAGGAGAACACCGGGGAGCTGTTTTTT. V gene TRBV11-2 combines with J gene TRBJ2-2; D gene unclear. Trimming stripped 5 bases from V and 1 base from J, with 8 bases between. The CDR3 contains 14 residues. Germline CDR1 SGHAT, CDR2 FQNNGV.

This clone occurred once. The rearrangement uses TRBV19 and TRBJ1-1; maybe TRBD1 (6 bases). There are 14 residues in the CDR3. Germline CDR1 reads LNHDA; CDR2 reads SQIVND (reference sequence). Trimming stripped 6 bases from V and 4 bases from J, with 15 bases between. The CDR3 DNA follows: TGTGCCAGTAGCCCCCCGGGAGGGGGCACTGAAGCTTTCTTT. As protein: CASSPPGGGTEAFF.

The chain joins TRBV28 to TRBJ1-5; possibly TRBD1 for D (5 bases). The ends were cut back, 7 bases at V and 8 bases at J, with 24 bases in the middle. The CDR3 has 16 residues. CDR1 MDHEN and CDR2 SYDVKM come from the germline V gene. CDR3 sequence: CASTNPPGAGGKPQHF. The CDR3 coding sequence is TGTGCCAGCACCAACCCCCCCGGGGCAGGAGGGAAGCCCCAGCATTTT.

The rearrangement links TRBV5-1 to TRBJ1-4, with D unclear. V was shortened by 3 bases and J by 3 bases, with 6 bases between the two germline ends. There are 13 residues in the CDR3. Germline assignment: CDR1 SGHRS and CDR2 YFSETQ. This CDR3 is CASSSRPNEKLFF. In nucleotides, the CDR3 is TGCGCCAGCAGCTCCCGTCCTAATGAAAAACTGTTTTTT.

The rearrangement joins TRBV11-2 to TRBJ2-7; 7 positions match TRBD1. The CDR3 has 16 amino acids. V shed 4 bases, J shed 4 bases, and the junction held 13 bases outside the gene matches. CDR1 and CDR2 (germline): SGHAT, FQNNGV. The CDR3 nucleotides read TGTGCCAGCAGCTCTATCTCCGGGACAGATATTTACGAGCAGTACTTC. Its translation is CASSSISGTDIYEQYF.

The chain employs TRBV10-3 and TRBJ2-3; tentatively, D is TRBD1 (5 bases). This CDR3 spans 14 amino acids. Germline CDR1 reads ENHRY; CDR2 reads SYGVKD. Trimming removed 10 bases from V and 0 bases from J, with 14 bases in between. CDR3 residues: CATEDTLSTDTQYF. CDR3 coding DNA: TGTGCCACCGAGGACACCTTGAGCACAGATACGCAGTATTTT.

The V call is TRBV5-8, the J call TRBJ1-2, with 9 positions matching TRBD1. Germline-derived CDR1 and CDR2 are SGHTS and YDEGEE. The CDR3 totals 17 residues. V shed 2 bases and J 2 bases; nucleotides not matched to a gene: 10. The CDR3 loop is CASSFPRDRVTNYGYTF. The CDR3 region has the DNA TGTGCCAGCAGCTTCCCCCGGGACAGGGTCACAAACTATGGCTACACCTTC.

This chain joins TRBV24-1 and TRBJ2-3; maybe TRBD2 (6 bases). V was pared by 5 bases and J by 2 bases, with 34 bases between. This CDR3 comprises 22 residues. The germline V gene encodes CDR1 KGHDR and CDR2 SFDVKD. CDR3 region: CATSGAHRDGPTSGGNTDTQYF. For the CDR3, the DNA is TGTGCCACCAGTGGTGCCCACCGGGACGGACCTACTTCCGGAGGGAACACAGATACGCAGTATTTT.

The chain links TRBV28 to TRBJ1-1; possibly TRBD1 for D (5 bases). Germline V CDR1 and CDR2: MDHEN, SYDVKM. The V gene lost 10 bases and the J gene lost 0 bases, with 12 bases spanning the gap. The CDR3 runs to 13 residues. The CDR3 nucleotides read TGTGCCATCAATCCGACAGTGAACACTGAAGCTTTCTTT. As protein: CAINPTVNTEAFF.

The chain recombines TRBV20-1 with TRBJ1-2, with D unclear. This CDR3 has 10 amino acids. CDR1 and CDR2 from the germline V gene are DFQATT and SNEGSKA (reference sequence). V was cut by 3 bases and J by 6 bases, with 5 bases left in between. CDR3 nucleotide sequence: TGCAGTGCTAGGCCGAATGGCTACACCTTC. It is translated as CSARPNGYTF.

Only a few counts were recorded for this clone. The chain has TRBV7-3 and TRBJ2-1; a weak D match, TRBD2 (5 bases). The germline CDR1 and CDR2 sequences are SGHTA and FQGTGA. Trimming left V 2 bases short and J 7 bases short, with 15 bases between. The CDR3 has 15 residues. CDR3 nucleotide sequence: TGTGCCAGCAGCTTAGGGCTAGGAGGAGTAAATGAGCAGTTCTTC. It translates to CASSLGLGGVNEQFF. Looking up the rest from reference TRBV7-3 and TRBJ2-1 gives the full variable domain: GAGVSQTPSNKVTEKGKYVELRCDPISGHTALYWYRQSLGQGPEFLIYFQGTGAADDSGLPNDRFFAVRPEGSVSTLKIQRTERGDSAVYLCASSLGLGGVNEQFFGPGTRLTVL.

This chain connects TRBV11-2 to TRBJ2-7; D remains unclear. CDR3 length equals 10 residues. Trimming took off 0 bases at V and 9 bases at J, with 3 bases between the two ends. The germline V gene encodes CDR1 SGHAT and CDR2 FQNNGV. The CDR3 DNA reads as TGTGCCAGCAGCTTAGATAGGCAGTACTTC. This codes for CASSLDRQYF.

This clone has only one observation. The chain has TRBV28 and TRBJ1-2, with D unresolved. The CDR3 sequence is 13 residues long. CDR1 and CDR2 (germline): MDHEN, SYDVKM. V gave up 6 bases and J gave up 2 bases, with 10 bases separating them. CDR3 residues: CASSSGRNYGYTF. The DNA for the CDR3 is TGTGCCAGCAGCTCCGGGCGGAACTATGGCTACACCTTC.

The count of this clone is one. The identical CDR3 is also encoded by other nucleotide sequences in the sample. The chain links TRBV12-3 or TRBV12-4 to TRBJ1-1; 8 bases are shared with TRBD1. The V and J ends lost 5 bases and 4 bases, in that order; junction bases with no gene match: 3. This CDR3 has 13 residues. For the CDR3, the DNA is TGTGCCAGCAGTACAACAGGGGGCACTGAAGCTTTCTTT. This gives the protein CASSTTGGTEAFF.

Worth noting for this clone: One end of the junction varies from germline; a read error may be responsible. This chain connects TRBV6-4 to TRBJ2-7; tentative D call: TRBD2 (5 bases). The CDR3 spans 9 residues. Germline-derived CDR1 and CDR2 are MRHNA and SNTAGT. DNA of the CDR3: TGTGCCATAAGCGGTTCGCCCTCCTTC. The encoded protein is CAISGSPSF.

The chain links TRBV10-1 to TRBJ1-1; a weak D match, TRBD1 (6 bases). Trimming stripped 2 bases from V and 7 bases from J, with 17 bases between. CDR1 and CDR2 from the germline V gene are WNHNN and SYGVQD (reference sequence). CDR3 size: 15 residues. The CDR3 DNA is TGCGCCAGCAGTGAGACGCTCGGGGGGCTGAGTGAAGCTTTCTTT. It yields the protein CASSETLGGLSEAFF.

J is TRBJ1-2 and V is TRBV2; D remains ambiguous. Deletions cut 6 bases from V and 8 bases from J, with 16 bases between. CDR3 length: 13 amino acids. Germline CDR1 and CDR2: SNHLY and FYNNEI. The CDR3 protein is CASSYGPQRGYTF. Written as DNA, the CDR3 is TGTGCCAGCAGCTACGGGCCGCAGAGAGGCTACACCTTC.